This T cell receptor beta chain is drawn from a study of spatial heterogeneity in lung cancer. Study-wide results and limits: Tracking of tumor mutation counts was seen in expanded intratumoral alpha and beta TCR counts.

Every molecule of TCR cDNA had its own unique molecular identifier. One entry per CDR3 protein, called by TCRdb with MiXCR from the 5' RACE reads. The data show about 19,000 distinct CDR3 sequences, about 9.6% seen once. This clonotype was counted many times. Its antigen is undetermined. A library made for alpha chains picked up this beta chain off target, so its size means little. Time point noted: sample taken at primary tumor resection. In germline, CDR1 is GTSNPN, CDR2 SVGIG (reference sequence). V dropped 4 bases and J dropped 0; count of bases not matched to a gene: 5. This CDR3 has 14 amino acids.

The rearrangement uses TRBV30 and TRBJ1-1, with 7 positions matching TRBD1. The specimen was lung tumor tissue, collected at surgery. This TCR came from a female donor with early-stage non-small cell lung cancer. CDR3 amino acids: CAWTRGTVNTEAFF. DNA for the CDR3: TGTGCCTGGACCCGGGGGACAGTGAACACTGAAGCTTTCTTT.